Reported below is one TCR beta chain. The V end was cut by 7 bases, the J end by 1 base, with 16 bases between. Germline lookup yields CDR1 SEHNR and CDR2 FQNEAQ (reference sequence). CDR3 length equals 15 residues. The entry originates in a study of T cell changes during pregnancy in multiple sclerosis. Only in-frame clones appear in the TCRdb table, and some are missing; sequencing was by immunoSEQ multiplex PCR. The data contain some 100,000 clones, roughly nine tenths of them singletons. The specimen was peripheral blood, collected in the second trimester of pregnancy. The clonotype was recovered from a female donor with multiple sclerosis, enrolled in a pregnancy study. V and J are TRBV7-9 and TRBJ1-1; possibly TRBD1 for D (6 bases). The CDR3 spells CASIMDRPQNTEAFF. CDR3 coding DNA: TGTGCCAGCATCATGGACAGACCCCAGAACACTGAAGCTTTCTTT. Combining the CDR3 with reference TRBV7-9 and TRBJ1-1 gives the whole variable domain DTGVSQNPRHKITKRGQNVTFRCDPISEHNRLYWYRQTLGQGPEFLTYFQNEAQLEKSRLLSDRFSAERPKGSFSTLEIQRTEQGDSAMYLCASIMDRPQNTEAFFGQGTRLTVV.